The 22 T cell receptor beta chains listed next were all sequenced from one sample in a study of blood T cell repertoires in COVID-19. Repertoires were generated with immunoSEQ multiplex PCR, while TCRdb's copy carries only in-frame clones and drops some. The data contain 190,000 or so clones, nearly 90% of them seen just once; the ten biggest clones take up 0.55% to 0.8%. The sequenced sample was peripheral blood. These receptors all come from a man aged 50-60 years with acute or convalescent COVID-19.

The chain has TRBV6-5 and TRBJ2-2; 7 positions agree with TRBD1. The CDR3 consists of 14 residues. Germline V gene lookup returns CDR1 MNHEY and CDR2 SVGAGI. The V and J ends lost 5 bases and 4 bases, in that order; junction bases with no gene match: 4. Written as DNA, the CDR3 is TGTGCCAGCAGTCTAGGGGACAGCACCGGGGAGCTGTTTTTT. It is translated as CASSLGDSTGELFF.

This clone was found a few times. CDR3 residues: CASSLGAGNSGNTIYF. The CDR3 DNA is TGTGCCAGCAGCTTGGGGGCAGGGAACTCTGGAAACACCATATATTTT. V is TRBV5-5 and J is TRBJ1-3; a weak D match, TRBD1 (5 bases). V was shortened by 0 bases and J by 0 bases, with 10 bases between the two germline ends. There are 16 residues in the CDR3. Per germline, CDR1 SGHKS and CDR2 YYEKEE (reference sequence).

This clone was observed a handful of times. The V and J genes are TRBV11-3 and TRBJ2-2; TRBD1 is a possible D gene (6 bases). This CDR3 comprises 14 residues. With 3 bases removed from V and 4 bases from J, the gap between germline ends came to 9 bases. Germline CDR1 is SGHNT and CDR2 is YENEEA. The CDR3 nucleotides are TGTGCCAGCAGCTTCGCAGGGGCCACCGGGGAGCTGTTTTTT. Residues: CASSFAGATGELFF.

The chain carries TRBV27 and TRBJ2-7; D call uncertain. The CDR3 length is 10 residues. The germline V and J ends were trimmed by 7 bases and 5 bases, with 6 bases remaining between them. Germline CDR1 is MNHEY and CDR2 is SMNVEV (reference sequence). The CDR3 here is CASTFNEQYV. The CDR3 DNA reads TGTGCCAGCACTTTTAACGAGCAGTACGTC.

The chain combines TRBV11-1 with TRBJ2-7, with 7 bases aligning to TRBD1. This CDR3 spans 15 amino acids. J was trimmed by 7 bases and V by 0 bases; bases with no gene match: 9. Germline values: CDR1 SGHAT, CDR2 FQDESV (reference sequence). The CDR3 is CASSLAIKGAREQYF. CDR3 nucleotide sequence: TGTGCCAGCAGCTTAGCGATCAAGGGGGCGCGGGAGCAGTACTTC.

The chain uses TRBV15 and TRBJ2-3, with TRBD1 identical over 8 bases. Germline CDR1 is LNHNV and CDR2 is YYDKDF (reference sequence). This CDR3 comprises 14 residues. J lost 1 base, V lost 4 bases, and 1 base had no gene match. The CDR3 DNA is TGTGCCACCAGCACACAGGGGGGCACAGATACGCAGTATTTT. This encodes CATSTQGGTDTQYF.

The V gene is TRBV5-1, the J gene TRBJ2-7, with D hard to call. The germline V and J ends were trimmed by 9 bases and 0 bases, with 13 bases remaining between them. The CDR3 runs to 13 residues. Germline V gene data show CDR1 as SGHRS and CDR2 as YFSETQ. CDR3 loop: CATSDNFSYEQYF. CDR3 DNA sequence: TGCGCCACTTCCGATAACTTCTCCTACGAGCAGTACTTC.

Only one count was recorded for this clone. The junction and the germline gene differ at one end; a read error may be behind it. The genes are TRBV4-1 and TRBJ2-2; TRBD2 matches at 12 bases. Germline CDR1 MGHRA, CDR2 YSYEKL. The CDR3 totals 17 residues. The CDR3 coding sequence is TGCGCCCGCAGCCGCCGCCTAGCGGGAGGGATCACCGGGGAGCTGTTTTTT. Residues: CARSRRLAGGITGELFF.

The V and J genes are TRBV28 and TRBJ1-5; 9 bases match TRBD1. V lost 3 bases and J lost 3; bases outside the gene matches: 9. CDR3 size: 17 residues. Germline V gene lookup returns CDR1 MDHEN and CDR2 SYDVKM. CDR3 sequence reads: CASSFPRTGEANQPQHF. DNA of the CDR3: TGTGCCAGCAGTTTTCCTCGGACAGGGGAGGCCAATCAGCCCCAGCATTTT.

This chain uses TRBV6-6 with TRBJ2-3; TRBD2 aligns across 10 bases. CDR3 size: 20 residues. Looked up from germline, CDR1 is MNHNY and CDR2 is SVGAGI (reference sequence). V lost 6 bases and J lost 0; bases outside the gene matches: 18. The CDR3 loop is CASRRLAGIATTHSTDTQYF. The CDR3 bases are TGTGCCAGCAGGCGACTAGCGGGTATAGCTACAACCCATAGCACAGATACGCAGTATTTT.

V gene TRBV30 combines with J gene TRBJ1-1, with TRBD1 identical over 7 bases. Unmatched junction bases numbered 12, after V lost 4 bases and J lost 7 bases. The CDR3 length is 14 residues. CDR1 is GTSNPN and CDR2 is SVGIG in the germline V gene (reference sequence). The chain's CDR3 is CAWKGTVGRNEAFF. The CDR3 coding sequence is TGTGCCTGGAAAGGGACAGTAGGAAGGAATGAAGCTTTCTTT. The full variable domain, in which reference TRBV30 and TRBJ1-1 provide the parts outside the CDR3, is SQTIHQWPATLVQPVGSPLSLECTVEGTSNPNLYWYRQAAGRGLQLLFYSVGIGQISSEVPQNLSASRPQDRQFILSSKKLLLSDSGFYLCAWKGTVGRNEAFFGQGTRLTVV.

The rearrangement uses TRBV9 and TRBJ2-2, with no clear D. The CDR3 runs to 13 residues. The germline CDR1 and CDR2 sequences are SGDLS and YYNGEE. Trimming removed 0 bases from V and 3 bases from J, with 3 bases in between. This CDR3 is CASSVVYTGELFF. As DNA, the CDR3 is TGTGCCAGCAGCGTAGTATACACCGGGGAGCTGTTTTTT. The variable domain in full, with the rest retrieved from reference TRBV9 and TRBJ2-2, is DSGVTQTPKHLITATGQRVTLRCSPRSGDLSVYWYQQSLDQGLQFLIQYYNGEERAKGNILERFSAQQFPDLHSELNLSSLELGDSALYFCASSVVYTGELFFGEGSRLTVL.

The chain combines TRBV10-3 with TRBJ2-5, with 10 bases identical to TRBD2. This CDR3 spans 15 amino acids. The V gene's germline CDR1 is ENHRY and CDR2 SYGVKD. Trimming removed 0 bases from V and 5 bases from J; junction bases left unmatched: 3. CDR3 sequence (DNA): TGTGCCATCAGTGAGTCTCTAGCGGGAGAGGAGACCCAGTACTTC. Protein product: CAISESLAGEETQYF.

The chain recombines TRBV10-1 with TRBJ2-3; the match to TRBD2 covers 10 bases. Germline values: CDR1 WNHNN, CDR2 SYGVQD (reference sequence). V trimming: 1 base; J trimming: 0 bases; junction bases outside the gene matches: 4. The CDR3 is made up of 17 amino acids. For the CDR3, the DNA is TGCGCCAGCAGTGAGTGGCTAGCGGGGGCCAGCACAGATACGCAGTATTTT. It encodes CASSEWLAGASTDTQYF.

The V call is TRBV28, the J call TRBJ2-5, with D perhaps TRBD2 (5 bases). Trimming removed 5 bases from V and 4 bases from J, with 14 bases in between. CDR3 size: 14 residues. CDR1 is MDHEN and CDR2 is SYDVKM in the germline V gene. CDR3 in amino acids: CASSIRDTIETQYF. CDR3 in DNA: TGTGCCAGCAGTATCCGGGATACGATAGAGACCCAGTACTTC.

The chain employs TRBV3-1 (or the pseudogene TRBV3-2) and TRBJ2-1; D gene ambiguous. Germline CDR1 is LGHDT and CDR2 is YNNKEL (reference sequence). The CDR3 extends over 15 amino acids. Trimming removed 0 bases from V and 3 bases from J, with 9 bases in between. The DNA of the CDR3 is TGTGCCAGCAGCCAAGATTTGAGCATCTACAATGAGCAGTTCTTC. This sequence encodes CASSQDLSIYNEQFF.

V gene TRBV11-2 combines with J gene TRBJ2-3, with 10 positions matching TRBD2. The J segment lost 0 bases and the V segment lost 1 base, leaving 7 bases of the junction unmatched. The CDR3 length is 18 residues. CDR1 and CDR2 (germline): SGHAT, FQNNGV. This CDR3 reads CASSLVSGRPGSTDTQYF. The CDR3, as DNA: TGTGCCAGCAGCTTAGTTAGCGGGAGGCCCGGAAGCACAGATACGCAGTATTTT. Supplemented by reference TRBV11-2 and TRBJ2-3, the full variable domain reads EAGVAQSPRYKIIEKRQSVAFWCNPISGHATLYWYQQILGQGPKLLIQFQNNGVVDDSQLPKDRFSAERLKGVDSTLKIQPAKLEDSAVYLCASSLVSGRPGSTDTQYFGPGTRLTVL.

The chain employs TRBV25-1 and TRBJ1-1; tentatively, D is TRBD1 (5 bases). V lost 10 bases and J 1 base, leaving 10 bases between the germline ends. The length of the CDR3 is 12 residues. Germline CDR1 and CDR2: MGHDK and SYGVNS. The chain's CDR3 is CATDGGNTEAFF. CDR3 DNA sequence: TGTGCCACCGACGGGGGGAACACTGAAGCTTTCTTT.

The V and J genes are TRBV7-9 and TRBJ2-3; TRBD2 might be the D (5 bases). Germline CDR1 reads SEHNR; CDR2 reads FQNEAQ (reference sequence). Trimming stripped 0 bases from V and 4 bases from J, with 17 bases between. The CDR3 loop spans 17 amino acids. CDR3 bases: TGTGCCAGCAGCTTAGCGCAGGACTCTCTAGGTCCAGATACGCAGTATTTT. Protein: CASSLAQDSLGPDTQYF.

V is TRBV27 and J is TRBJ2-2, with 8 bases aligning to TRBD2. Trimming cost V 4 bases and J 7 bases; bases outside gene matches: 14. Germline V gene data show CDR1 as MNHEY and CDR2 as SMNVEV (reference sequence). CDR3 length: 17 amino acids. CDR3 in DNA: TGTGCCAGCAGTTCACTCCCCGGGGGGGGGCGCATCGGGGAGCTGTTTTTT. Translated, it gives CASSSLPGGGRIGELFF.

The CDR3 loop is CASSPRGLGAAGELFF. In DNA form, the CDR3 reads TGCGCCAGCAGCCCGAGAGGTCTGGGGGCGGCCGGGGAGCTGTTTTTT. The chain couples TRBV5-1 to TRBJ2-2, with a tentative D call TRBD1 (6 bases). Germline V gene lookup returns CDR1 SGHRS and CDR2 YFSETQ. Trimming cost V 4 bases and J 6 bases, with 19 bases left between them. The CDR3 totals 16 residues.

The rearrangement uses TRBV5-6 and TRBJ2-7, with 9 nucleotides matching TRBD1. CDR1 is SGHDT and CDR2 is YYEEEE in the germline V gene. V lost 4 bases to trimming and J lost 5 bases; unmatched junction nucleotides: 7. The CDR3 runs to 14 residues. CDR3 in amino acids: CASSRDRGSDEQYF. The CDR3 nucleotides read TGTGCCAGCAGCCGCGACAGGGGGTCTGACGAGCAGTACTTC.